This TCR beta chain was recovered during a study of blood T cell repertoires in COVID-19. This clone was observed once. Libraries were prepared by immunoSEQ multiplex PCR; TCRdb keeps only in-frame clonotypes and omits some of them. The data hold about 24,000 clones, with approximately 88% observed a single time. V dropped 4 bases and J dropped 0 bases, with 16 bases sitting between them. Germline CDR1 SEHNR, CDR2 FQNEAQ (reference sequence). The CDR3 contains 16 residues. The sample comprised peripheral blood. This receptor was obtained from a man aged 65-85 years with COVID-19, enrolled during active disease. This chain joins TRBV7-9 and TRBJ2-7; no clear D. CDR3 loop: CASSSHSPPSSYEQYF. CDR3 nucleotides: TGTGCCAGCAGCTCCCACTCCCCGCCGAGCTCCTACGAGCAGTACTTC.